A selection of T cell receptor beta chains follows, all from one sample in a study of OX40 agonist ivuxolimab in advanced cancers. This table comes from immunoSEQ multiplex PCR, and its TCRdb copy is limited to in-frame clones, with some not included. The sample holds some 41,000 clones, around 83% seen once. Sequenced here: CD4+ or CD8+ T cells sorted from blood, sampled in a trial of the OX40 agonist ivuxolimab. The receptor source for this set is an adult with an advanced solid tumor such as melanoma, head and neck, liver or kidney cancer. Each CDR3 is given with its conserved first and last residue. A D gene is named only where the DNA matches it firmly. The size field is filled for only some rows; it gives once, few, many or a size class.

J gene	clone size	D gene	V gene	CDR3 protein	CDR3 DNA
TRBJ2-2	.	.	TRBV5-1	CASSLFGGNTGELFF	TGCGCCAGCAGCTTGTTTGGGGGGAACACCGGGGAGCTGTTTTTT
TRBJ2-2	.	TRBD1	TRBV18	CASSPPQGADTGELFF	TGTGCCAGCTCACCACCCCAGGGGGCGGACACCGGGGAGCTGTTTTTT
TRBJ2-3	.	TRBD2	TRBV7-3	CASSSKPLTGTSFTDTQYF	TGTGCCAGCAGCTCCAAACCTCTCACCGGGACTAGCTTCACAGATACGCAGTATTTT
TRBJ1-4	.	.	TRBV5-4	CASSWGGTNEKLFF	TGTGCCAGCAGCTGGGGTGGGACTAATGAAAAACTGTTTTTT
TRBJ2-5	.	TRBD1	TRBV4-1	CASSQEDRGAGETQYF	TGCGCCAGCAGCCAAGAGGACAGGGGCGCTGGGGAGACCCAGTACTTC
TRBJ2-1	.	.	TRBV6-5	CASTQTADNEQFF	TGTGCCAGCACCCAGACGGCGGACAATGAGCAGTTCTTC
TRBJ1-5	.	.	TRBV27	CASSFSAGIGQPQHF	TGTGCCAGCAGTTTTTCGGCAGGGATCGGTCAGCCCCAGCATTTT
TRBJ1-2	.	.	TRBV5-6	CASSLASPTNYGYTF	TGTGCCAGCAGCTTGGCAAGCCCTACTAACTATGGCTACACCTTC
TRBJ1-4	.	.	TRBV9	CASSVPGSNEKLFF	TGTGCCAGCAGCGTACCAGGGTCTAATGAAAAACTGTTTTTT
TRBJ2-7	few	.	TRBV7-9	CASSLEHYEQYF	TGTGCCAGCAGCTTAGAGCACTACGAGCAGTACTTC
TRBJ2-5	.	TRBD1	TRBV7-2	CASSPRTGATQETQYF	TGTGCCAGCAGCCCCCGGACAGGGGCGACCCAAGAGACCCAGTACTTC
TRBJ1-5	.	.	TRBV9	CASSVEGDQPQHF	TGTGCCAGCAGCGTGGAGGGGGATCAGCCCCAGCATTTT
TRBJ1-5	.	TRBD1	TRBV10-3	CAISESRQGAQPQHF	TGTGCCATCAGTGAGTCGCGACAGGGGGCGCAGCCCCAGCATTTT
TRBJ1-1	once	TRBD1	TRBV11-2	CASSLRQGGTEAFF	TGTGCCAGCAGCTTAAGACAGGGAGGAACTGAAGCTTTCTTT
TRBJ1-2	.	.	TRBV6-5	CASSYLGTHLYGYTF	TGTGCCAGCAGTTACCTTGGGACACACCTTTATGGCTACACCTTC
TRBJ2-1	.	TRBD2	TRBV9	CASSGTSGGYNEQFF	TGTGCCAGCAGCGGGACTAGCGGGGGCTACAATGAGCAGTTCTTC
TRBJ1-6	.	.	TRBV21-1	CASSSTVSYNSPLHF	TGTGCCAGCAGTTCGACAGTCTCCTATAATTCACCCCTCCACTTT
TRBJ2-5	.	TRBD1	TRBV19	CASSIAGQGLEKTQYF	TGTGCCAGTAGTATAGCCGGACAGGGGCTAGAAAAGACCCAGTACTTC
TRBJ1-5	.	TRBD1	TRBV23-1	CASSRPGQGQGNQPQHF	TGCGCCAGCAGTCGCCCGGGACAGGGACAAGGTAATCAGCCCCAGCATTTT
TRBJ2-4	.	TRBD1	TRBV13	CASSDGIQGGAKNIQYF	TGTGCCAGCAGCGACGGTATACAGGGGGGTGCCAAAAACATTCAGTACTTC
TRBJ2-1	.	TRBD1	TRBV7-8	CASSLELGQGGTYNEQFF	TGTGCCAGCAGCCTTGAGTTGGGACAGGGGGGTACATACAATGAGCAGTTCTTC
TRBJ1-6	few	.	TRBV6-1	CASSDRDNDINNSPLHF	TGTGCCAGCAGTGACCGGGACAACGATATCAATAATTCACCCCTCCACTTT
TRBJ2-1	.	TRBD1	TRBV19	CASSEDRGVYNEQFF	TGTGCCAGTAGTGAAGACAGGGGAGTCTACAATGAGCAGTTCTTC
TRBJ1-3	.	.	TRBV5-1	CASMAQGAGNTIYF	TGCGCCAGCATGGCTCAGGGCGCTGGAAACACCATATATTTT
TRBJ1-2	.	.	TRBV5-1	CASSLIDSARGYTF	TGCGCCAGCAGCTTGATCGACAGTGCGAGAGGCTACACCTTC
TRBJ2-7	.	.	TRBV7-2	CASSLEVGTPYEQYF	TGTGCCAGCAGCTTAGAGGTCGGGACCCCTTACGAGCAGTACTTC
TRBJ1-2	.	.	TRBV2	CASSSGTLLYGYTF	TGTGCCAGCAGTTCTGGAACGCTTCTATATGGCTACACCTTC
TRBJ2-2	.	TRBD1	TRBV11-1	CASSYRGTGELFF	TGTGCCAGCAGCTACAGGGGTACAGGGGAGCTGTTTTTT
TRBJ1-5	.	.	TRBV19	CASSISSNQPQHF	TGTGCCAGTAGTATCAGTAGCAATCAGCCCCAGCATTTT
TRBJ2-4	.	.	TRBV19	CAGLVAPVAKNIQYF	TGTGCCGGACTCGTGGCCCCGGTAGCCAAAAACATTCAGTACTTC
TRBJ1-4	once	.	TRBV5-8	CASSLGGSTEEKLFF	TGTGCCAGCAGCTTGGGCGGTTCAACGGAGGAGAAACTGTTTTTT
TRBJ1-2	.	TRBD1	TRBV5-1	CASSPGTGDGGYTF	TGCGCCAGCAGCCCCGGGACAGGAGACGGCGGCTACACCTTC
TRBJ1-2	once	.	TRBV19	CASSIEAGHYGYTF	TGTGCCAGTAGTATAGAAGCAGGGCACTATGGCTACACCTTC
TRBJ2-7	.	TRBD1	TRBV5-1	CASSLWALRGQAGEQYF	TGCGCCAGCAGCTTGTGGGCCCTGAGGGGGCAGGCGGGTGAGCAGTACTTC
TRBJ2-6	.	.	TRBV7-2	CASSFLSGANVLTF	TGTGCCAGCAGCTTCCTGTCTGGGGCCAACGTCCTGACTTTC
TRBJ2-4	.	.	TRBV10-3	CAISESPRPLAKNIQYF	TGTGCCATCAGTGAGTCCCCCCGACCTTTAGCCAAAAACATTCAGTACTTC
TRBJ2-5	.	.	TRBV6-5	CASSYSGGLETQYF	TGTGCCAGCAGTTACTCAGGAGGGCTGGAGACCCAGTACTTC
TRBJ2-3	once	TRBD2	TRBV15	CATSRGQGGIYTDTQYF	TGTGCCACCAGCCGCGGGCAGGGAGGGATTTACACAGATACGCAGTATTTT
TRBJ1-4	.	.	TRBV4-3	CASSQQRRYWINEKLFF	TGCGCCAGCAGCCAACAAAGGCGGTATTGGATTAATGAAAAACTGTTTTTT
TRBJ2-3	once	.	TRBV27	CATPSGIDTQYF	TGTGCCACCCCAAGTGGAATAGATACGCAGTATTTT
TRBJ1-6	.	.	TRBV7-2	CASSLASRNSPLHF	TGTGCCAGCAGCTTAGCTTCGAGAAATTCACCCCTCCACTTT
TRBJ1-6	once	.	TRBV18	CASSPTSGEALHF	TGTGCCAGCTCACCTACGAGTGGTGAGGCCCTCCACTTT